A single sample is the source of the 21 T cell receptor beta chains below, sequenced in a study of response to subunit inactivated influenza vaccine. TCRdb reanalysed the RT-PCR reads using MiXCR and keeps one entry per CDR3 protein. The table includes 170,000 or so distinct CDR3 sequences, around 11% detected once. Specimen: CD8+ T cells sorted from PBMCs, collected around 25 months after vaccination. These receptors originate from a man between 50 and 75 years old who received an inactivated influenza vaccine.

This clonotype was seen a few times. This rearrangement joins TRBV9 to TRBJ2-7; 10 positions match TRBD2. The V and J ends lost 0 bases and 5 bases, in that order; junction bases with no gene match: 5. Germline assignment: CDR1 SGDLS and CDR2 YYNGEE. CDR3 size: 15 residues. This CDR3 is CASSVGASGSNEQYF. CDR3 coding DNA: TGTGCCAGCAGCGTAGGGGCTAGCGGGAGTAACGAGCAGTACTTC.

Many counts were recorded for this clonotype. The CDR3 is CASSPTLLAGVVISRNEQFF. The DNA of the CDR3 is TGTGCCAGCAGCCCAACCCTTCTAGCGGGAGTTGTAATAAGTAGGAATGAGCAGTTCTTC. This rearrangement joins TRBV13 to TRBJ2-1; 10 bases line up with TRBD2. The CDR3 runs 20 residues. Trimming at V came to 5 bases and at J to 7 bases, leaving 23 bases not matched to a gene. Germline V lookup: CDR1 PRHDT, CDR2 FYEKMQ (reference sequence).

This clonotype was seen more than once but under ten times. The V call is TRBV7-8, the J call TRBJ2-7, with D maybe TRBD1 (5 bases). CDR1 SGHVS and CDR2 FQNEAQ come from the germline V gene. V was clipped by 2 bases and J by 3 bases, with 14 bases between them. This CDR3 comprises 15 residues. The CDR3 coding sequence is TGTGCCAGCAGCTTATTCAGAGGACAAGTCTACGAGCAGTACTTC. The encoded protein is CASSLFRGQVYEQYF.

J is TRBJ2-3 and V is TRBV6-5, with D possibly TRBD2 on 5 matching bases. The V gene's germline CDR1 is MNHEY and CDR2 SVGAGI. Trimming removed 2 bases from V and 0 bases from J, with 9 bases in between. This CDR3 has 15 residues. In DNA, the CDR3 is TGTGCCAGCAGTTACGAGACTACTAGCACAGATACGCAGTATTTT. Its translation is CASSYETTSTDTQYF.

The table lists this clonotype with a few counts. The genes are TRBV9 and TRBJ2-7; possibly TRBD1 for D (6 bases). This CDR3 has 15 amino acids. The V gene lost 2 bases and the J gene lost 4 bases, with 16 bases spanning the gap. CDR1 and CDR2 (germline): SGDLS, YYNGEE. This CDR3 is CASSVGTLGVYEQYF. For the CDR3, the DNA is TGTGCCAGCAGCGTCGGGACACTCGGCGTATACGAGCAGTACTTC.

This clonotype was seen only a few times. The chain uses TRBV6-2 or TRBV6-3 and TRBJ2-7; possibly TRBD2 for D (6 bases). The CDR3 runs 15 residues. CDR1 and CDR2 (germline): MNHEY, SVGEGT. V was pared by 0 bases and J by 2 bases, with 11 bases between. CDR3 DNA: TGTGCCAGCAGTTACTCGATTGGGAGGACCTACGAGCAGTACTTC. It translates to CASSYSIGRTYEQYF.

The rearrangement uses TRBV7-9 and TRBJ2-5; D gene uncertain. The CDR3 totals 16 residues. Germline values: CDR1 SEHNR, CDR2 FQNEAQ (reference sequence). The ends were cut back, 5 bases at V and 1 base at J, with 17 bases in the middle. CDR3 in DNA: TGTGCCAGCAGCCTTCGCTTGAGCTACTCCCAAGAGACCCAGTACTTC. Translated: CASSLRLSYSQETQYF.

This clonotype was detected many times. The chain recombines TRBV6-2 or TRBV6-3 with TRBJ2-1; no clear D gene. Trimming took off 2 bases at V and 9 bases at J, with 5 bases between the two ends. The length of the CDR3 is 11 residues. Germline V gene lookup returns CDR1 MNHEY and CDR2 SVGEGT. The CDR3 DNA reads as TGTGCCAGCAGTTACACTGGTGAGCAGTTCTTC. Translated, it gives CASSYTGEQFF.

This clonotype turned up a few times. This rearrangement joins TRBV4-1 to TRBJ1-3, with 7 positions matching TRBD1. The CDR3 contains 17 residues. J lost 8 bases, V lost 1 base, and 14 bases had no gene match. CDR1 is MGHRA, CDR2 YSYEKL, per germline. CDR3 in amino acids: CASSQGFAGGTSDTIYF. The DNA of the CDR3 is TGCGCCAGCAGCCAAGGATTTGCAGGGGGGACTTCAGACACCATATATTTT.

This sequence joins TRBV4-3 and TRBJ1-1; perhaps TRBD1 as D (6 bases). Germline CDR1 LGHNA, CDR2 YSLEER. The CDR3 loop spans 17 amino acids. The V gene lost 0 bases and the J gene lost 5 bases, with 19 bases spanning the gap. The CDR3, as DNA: TGCGCCAGCAGCCAAGATCCGTTCGGGGGGCTGGGTACTGAAGCTTTCTTT. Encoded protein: CASSQDPFGGLGTEAFF.

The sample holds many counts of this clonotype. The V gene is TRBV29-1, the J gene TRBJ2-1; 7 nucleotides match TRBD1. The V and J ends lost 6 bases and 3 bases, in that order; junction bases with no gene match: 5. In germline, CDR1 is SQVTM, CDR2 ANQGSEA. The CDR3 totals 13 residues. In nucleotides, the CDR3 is TGCAGCGTCGGGCCAGGGGGCTACAATGAGCAGTTCTTC. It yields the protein CSVGPGGYNEQFF.

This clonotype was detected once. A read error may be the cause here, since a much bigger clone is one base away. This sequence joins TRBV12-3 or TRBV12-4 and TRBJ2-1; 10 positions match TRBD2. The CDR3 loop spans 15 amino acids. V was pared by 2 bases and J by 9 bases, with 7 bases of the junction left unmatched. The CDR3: CASSLLAGGSREQFF. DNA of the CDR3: TGTGCCAGCAGTTTATTAGCGGGGGGCAGTCGTGAGCAGTTCTTC.

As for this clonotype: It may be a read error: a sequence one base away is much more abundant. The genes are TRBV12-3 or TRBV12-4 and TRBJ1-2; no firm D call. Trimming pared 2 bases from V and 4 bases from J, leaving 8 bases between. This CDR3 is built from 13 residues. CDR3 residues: CASSLSAIYGYTF. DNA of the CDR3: TGTGCCAGCAGTTTATCAGCTATCTATGGCTACACCTTC.

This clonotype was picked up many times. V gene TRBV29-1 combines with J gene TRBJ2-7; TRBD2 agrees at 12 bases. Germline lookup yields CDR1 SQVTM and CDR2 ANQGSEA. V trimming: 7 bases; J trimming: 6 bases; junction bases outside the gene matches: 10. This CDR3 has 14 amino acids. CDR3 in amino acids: CSAISTSGRGEQYF. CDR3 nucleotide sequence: TGCAGCGCAATTTCGACTAGCGGGAGAGGCGAGCAGTACTTC.

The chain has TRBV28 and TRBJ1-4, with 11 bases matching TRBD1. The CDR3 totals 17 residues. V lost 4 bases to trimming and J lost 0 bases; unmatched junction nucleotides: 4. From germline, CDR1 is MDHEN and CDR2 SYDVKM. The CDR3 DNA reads TGTGCCAGCAGTTCGGGACAGGGGGGTTCAACTAATGAAAAACTGTTTTTT. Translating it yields CASSSGQGGSTNEKLFF.

This CDR3 reads CASSLHQQGAGAEAFF. CDR3 nucleotides: TGTGCCAGCAGCTTGCATCAACAGGGGGCGGGGGCTGAAGCTTTCTTT. V is TRBV5-5 and J is TRBJ1-1; 9 positions agree with TRBD1. The V segment lost 1 base and the J segment 6 bases; nucleotides outside the gene matches: 10. The CDR3 extends over 16 amino acids. Germline CDR1 is SGHKS and CDR2 is YYEKEE (reference sequence).

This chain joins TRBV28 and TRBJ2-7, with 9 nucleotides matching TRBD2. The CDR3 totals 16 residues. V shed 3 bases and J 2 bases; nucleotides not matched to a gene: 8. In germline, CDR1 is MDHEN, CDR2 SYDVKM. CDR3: CASSFGLAGLPYEQYF. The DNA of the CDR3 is TGTGCCAGCAGTTTTGGTCTAGCGGGACTACCCTACGAGCAGTACTTC.

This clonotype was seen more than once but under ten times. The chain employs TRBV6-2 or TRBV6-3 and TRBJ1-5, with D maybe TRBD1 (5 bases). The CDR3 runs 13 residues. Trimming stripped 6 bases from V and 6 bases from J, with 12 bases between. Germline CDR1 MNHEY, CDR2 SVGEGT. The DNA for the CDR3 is TGTGCCAGCAGGGACACGGGATTTCAGCCCCAGCATTTT. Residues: CASRDTGFQPQHF.

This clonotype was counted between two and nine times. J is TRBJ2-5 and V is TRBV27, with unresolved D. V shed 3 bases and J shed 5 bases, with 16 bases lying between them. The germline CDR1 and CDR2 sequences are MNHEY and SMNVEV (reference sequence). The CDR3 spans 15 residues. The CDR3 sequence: CASSFSLVPGETQYF. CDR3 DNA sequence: TGTGCCAGCAGTTTCTCCCTTGTCCCCGGGGAGACCCAGTACTTC.

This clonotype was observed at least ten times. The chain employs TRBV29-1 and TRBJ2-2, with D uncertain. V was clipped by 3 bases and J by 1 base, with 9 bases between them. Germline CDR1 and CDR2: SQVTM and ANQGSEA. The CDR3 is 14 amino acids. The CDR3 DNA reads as TGCAGCGTTGAGTTAGCACTGAACACCGGGGAGCTGTTTTTT. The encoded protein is CSVELALNTGELFF.

The chain's CDR3 is CASSAGTSGTGTDTQYF. DNA for the CDR3: TGTGCCAGCAGCGCCGGGACTAGCGGGACTGGCACAGATACGCAGTATTTT. This chain links TRBV9 with TRBJ2-3; 13 positions agree with TRBD2. This CDR3 has 17 amino acids. Germline CDR1 and CDR2: SGDLS and YYNGEE. J gave up 1 base and V 3 bases, and 5 bases lay outside the gene matches.